Sequencing of this TCR beta chain was carried out in a study of siplizumab effects on memory and regulatory T cells. Only in-frame clones appear in the TCRdb table, and some are missing; sequencing was by immunoSEQ multiplex PCR. The sample holds 90,000 to 120,000 clones, 85% to 95% seen once. Germline lookup yields CDR1 SGHKS and CDR2 YYEKEE (reference sequence). The CDR3 consists of 16 residues. V dropped 3 bases and J dropped 8 bases, with 20 bases sitting between them. Sequencing was carried out using Tregs sorted from blood. This TCR was recovered from a human donor in good health. The chain recombines TRBV5-5 with TRBJ1-4, with D possibly matching TRBD1 (5 bases). DNA for the CDR3: TGTGCCAGCAGCTCCAGGCGGGGGTCGGTGCGGGAAAAACTGTTTTTT. As protein: CASSSRRGSVREKLFF.